The 11 T cell receptor beta chains reported below all come from one sample, sequenced in a study of a mutant IDH1 vaccine in newly diagnosed glioma. The data were produced by immunoSEQ multiplex PCR, yet TCRdb's version contains in-frame clones alone and is incomplete. The table includes 50,000 to 65,000 clones, around nine tenths detected once. Their antigens are not known. Time point: week 11, during vaccination. Each dose delivered 300 ug of mutant IDH1 20-mer peptide subcutaneously with imiquimod. Source: PBMCs, taken from a glioma patient whose treatment included an IDH1 peptide vaccine. The receptors come from a man aged 50 to 60 with glioma.

The V and J genes are TRBV30 and TRBJ2-5; 13 positions agree with TRBD2. The CDR3 has 16 amino acids. CDR1 and CDR2 from the germline V gene are GTSNPN and SVGIG (reference sequence). The J segment lost 5 bases and the V segment lost 2 bases, leaving 8 bases of the junction unmatched. CDR3 sequence: CAWSTGLAGAGETQYF. The DNA of the CDR3 is TGTGCCTGGAGTACAGGACTAGCGGGAGCGGGTGAGACCCAGTACTTC. The variable domain in full, completed from reference TRBV30 and TRBJ2-5, reads SQTIHQWPATLVQPVGSPLSLECTVEGTSNPNLYWYRQAAGRGLQLLFYSVGIGQISSEVPQNLSASRPQDRQFILSSKKLLLSDSGFYLCAWSTGLAGAGETQYFGPGTRLLVL.

J is TRBJ2-1 and V is TRBV5-5; D perhaps matches TRBD2 (6 bases). With 4 bases removed from V and 2 bases from J, the gap between germline ends came to 10 bases. This CDR3 is 14 amino acids long. CDR1 is SGHKS and CDR2 is YYEKEE in the germline V gene (reference sequence). CDR3 residues: CASSVGGPYNEQFF. The DNA of the CDR3 is TGTGCCAGCAGCGTCGGGGGTCCCTACAATGAGCAGTTCTTC. Looking up the rest from reference TRBV5-5 and TRBJ2-1 gives the full variable domain: DAGVTQSPTHLIKTRGQQVTLRCSPISGHKSVSWYQQVLGQGPQFIFQYYEKEERGRGNFPDRFSARQFPNYSSELNVNALLLGDSALYLCASSVGGPYNEQFFGPGTRLTVL.

About this clone itself: One end of the junction fails to match germline, which may point to a read error. The CDR3 protein is CSVEGGAQWNTQYF. The CDR3 nucleotides read TGCAGCGTGGAAGGGGGGGCTCAGTGGAATACGCAGTATTTT. The chain couples TRBV29-1 to TRBJ2-3; possibly TRBD2 for D (7 bases). CDR3 length: 14 amino acids. Germline loops: CDR1 SQVTM, CDR2 ANQGSEA.

J is TRBJ1-6 and V is TRBV6-5, with D unresolved. The CDR3 sequence is 15 residues long. V dropped 5 bases and J dropped 7 bases, with 15 bases sitting between them. Germline-derived CDR1 and CDR2 are MNHEY and SVGAGI. The CDR3 nucleotides are TGTGCCAGCAGTCTCGCACCTTGGGTGAATTCACCCCTCCACTTT. Translated, it gives CASSLAPWVNSPLHF.

The chain employs TRBV7-8 and TRBJ2-7; 9 bases are a match to TRBD2. Germline assignment: CDR1 SGHVS and CDR2 FQNEAQ. This CDR3 is 17 amino acids long. V lost 7 bases to trimming and J lost 0 bases; unmatched junction nucleotides: 13. CDR3 in amino acids: CASTRRDAGGSSYEQYF. DNA of the CDR3: TGTGCCAGCACCCGGCGCGACGCGGGAGGGAGCTCCTACGAGCAGTACTTC. Drawing the rest from reference TRBV7-8 and TRBJ2-7, the complete variable domain is GAGVSQSPRYKVAKRGQDVALRCDPISGHVSLFWYQQALGQGPEFLTYFQNEAQLDKSGLPSDRFFAERPEGSVSTLKIQRTQQEDSAVYLCASTRRDAGGSSYEQYFGPGTRLTVT.

The CDR3 nucleotides read TGTGCCAGCAGTTTATCGTACGGGCTATATGGCTACACCTTC. It specifies CASSLSYGLYGYTF. The chain carries TRBV27 and TRBJ1-2; D gene unclear. V was clipped by 0 bases and J by 5 bases, with 10 bases between them. This CDR3 region has 14 residues. Per the germline V gene, CDR1 is MNHEY and CDR2 is SMNVEV (reference sequence).

CDR3 loop: CASSHPFRDREDTIYF. In nucleotides, the CDR3 is TGCGCCAGCAGCCACCCATTCCGGGACAGGGAGGACACCATATATTTT. This chain joins TRBV4-1 and TRBJ1-3, with 9 bases aligning to TRBD1. The germline V gene has CDR1 MGHRA and CDR2 YSYEKL. This CDR3 has 16 amino acids. With 3 bases clipped from V and 8 bases from J, the junction kept 11 bases outside the gene matches.

The CDR3 reads CAISKTGTGGIQYF. CDR3 nucleotides: TGTGCCATCAGTAAGACCGGGACAGGAGGAATTCAGTACTTC. The chain carries TRBV10-3 and TRBJ2-4; 8 bases agree with TRBD1. Germline CDR1 and CDR2: ENHRY and SYGVKD. Trimming at V came to 5 bases and at J to 10 bases, leaving 10 bases not matched to a gene. CDR3 length: 14 amino acids.

This clone came up once. The chain uses TRBV7-2 and TRBJ2-7; TRBD1 or TRBD2 may be the D gene (6 bases each). The CDR3 extends over 13 amino acids. With 1 base removed from V and 7 bases from J, the gap between germline ends came to 11 bases. Looked up from germline, CDR1 is SGHTA and CDR2 is FQGNSA. The CDR3 region is CASSLGPGAEQYF. In DNA, the CDR3 is TGTGCCAGCAGCTTAGGTCCGGGGGCGGAGCAGTACTTC.

The V and J genes are TRBV7-2 and TRBJ2-3, with D possibly TRBD1 on 7 matching bases. The CDR3 has 14 residues. Germline values: CDR1 SGHTA, CDR2 FQGNSA. The V and J ends lost 7 bases and 3 bases respectively, with 14 bases between them. The CDR3 protein is CASTSGGPTDTQYF. CDR3 bases: TGTGCCAGCACCTCAGGGGGGCCAACAGATACGCAGTATTTT.

The gene calls are TRBV4-1 and TRBJ2-3, with 15 bases fitting TRBD2. With 4 bases clipped from V and 0 bases from J, the junction kept 2 bases outside the gene matches. CDR1 and CDR2 from the germline V gene are MGHRA and YSYEKL. The CDR3 is made up of 17 amino acids. CDR3 residues: CASSRGLAGGSTDTQYF. In nucleotides, the CDR3 is TGCGCCAGCAGCCGGGGACTAGCGGGGGGAAGCACAGATACGCAGTATTTT.